The entry that follows covers one T cell receptor beta chain sequence. The antigen remains undetermined. The entry originates in a study of cytomegalovirus exposure and HLA in healthy donors. Across the study: A data release that came early held roughly 85 million unique TCRs from HLA-typed donors. General observations from the study: A cluster of highly shared sequence variants was likely a sequencing artifact. Indistinguishable V segments, including TRBV6-2 and TRBV6-3, were excluded.

The CDR3 has 15 residues. Per germline, CDR1 PRHDT and CDR2 FYEKMQ (reference sequence). The V segment lost 0 bases and the J segment 3 bases; nucleotides outside the gene matches: 1. With 60 Vbeta and 13 Jbeta primers, the PCR was carried out. The protocol was immunoSEQ multiplex PCR, while the TCRdb copy is restricted to in-frame clones and leaves out a portion. The table lists 110,000 or so clones, 60% to 75% of them singletons. This TCR was sampled from a woman aged 40-49 years in good health and CMV-seropositive. Sequenced material: PBMCs. The chain links TRBV13 to TRBJ2-7; 11 positions agree with TRBD2. CDR3 bases: TGTGCCAGCAGCTTAGGGACTAGCGGGATCTACGAGCAGTACTTC. Its translation is CASSLGTSGIYEQYF.